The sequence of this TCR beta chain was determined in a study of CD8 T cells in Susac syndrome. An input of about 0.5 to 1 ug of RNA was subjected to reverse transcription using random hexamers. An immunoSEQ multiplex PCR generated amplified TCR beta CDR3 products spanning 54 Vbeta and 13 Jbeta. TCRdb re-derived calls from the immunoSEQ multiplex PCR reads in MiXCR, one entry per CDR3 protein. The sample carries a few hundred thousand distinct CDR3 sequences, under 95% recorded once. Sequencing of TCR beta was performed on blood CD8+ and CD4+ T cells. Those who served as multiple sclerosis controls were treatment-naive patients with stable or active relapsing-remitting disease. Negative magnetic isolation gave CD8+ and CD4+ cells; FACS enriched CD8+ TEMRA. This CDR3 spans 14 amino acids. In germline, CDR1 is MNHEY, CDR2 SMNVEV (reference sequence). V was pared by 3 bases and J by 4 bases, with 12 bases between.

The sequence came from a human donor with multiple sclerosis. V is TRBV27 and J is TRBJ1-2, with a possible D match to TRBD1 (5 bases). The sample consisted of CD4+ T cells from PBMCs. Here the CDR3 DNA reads TGTGCCAGCAGTTTCAGGGAATTCGGCTATGGCTACACCTTC. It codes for CASSFREFGYGYTF.